The TCR beta chain under discussion was sequenced for a study of T cell clones after liver transplantation. Background on the study: Immunosuppression withdrawal was tried within 2 years after liver transplantation in this trial. Study results and caveats: The donor-reactive repertoire was only partly measurable in two subjects, lacking donor cells. Rather than being deleted, graft donor-reactive T cells may have moved into the graft.

The CDR3 spans 17 residues. Trimming cost V 4 bases and J 0 bases, with 17 bases left between them. Germline V gives CDR1 SGHNT, CDR2 YYREEE (reference sequence). Profiled with immunoSEQ multiplex PCR; TCRdb holds only in-frame clones, not every one. Of about 45,000 clones listed, 86% were seen once; the top ten hold approximately 2.7%. Comments on this clone: What it recognizes is unknown.

This TCR came from a human patient who received a liver transplant. Part of the T cell pool may stem from the graft donor. The rearrangement uses TRBV5-4 and TRBJ1-5, with unresolved D. The source material was CD4+ T cells from blood, sampled 24 months after liver transplant. The CDR3 sequence is CASSLGGSHPSNQPQHF. CDR3 sequence (DNA): TGTGCCAGCAGCCTGGGAGGATCCCACCCTAGCAATCAGCCCCAGCATTTT. The complete variable domain, with remaining parts taken from reference TRBV5-4 and TRBJ1-5, reads ETGVTQSPTHLIKTRGQQVTLRCSSQSGHNTVSWYQQALGQGPQFIFQYYREEENGRGNFPPRFSGLQFPNYSSELNVNALELDDSALYLCASSLGGSHPSNQPQHFGDGTRLSIL.